This TCR beta chain is drawn from a study of PD-1 blockade in mismatch repair-deficient tumors. Study overall: All were previously treated, progressing patients with about 11 mismatch repair-deficient cancer types. Findings of the study overall: Rapid post-treatment expansion, then contraction, generally preceding radiologic response, marked tumor-resident clones.

The CDR3 extends over 19 amino acids. The germline V gene encodes CDR1 SGHVS and CDR2 FQNEAQ. V lost 1 base, J lost 0 bases, and 18 bases lay in between. A note on this clone: Its matching antigen is unknown.

The TCR-sequenced patients were a few responders to pembrolizumab. Produced via immunoSEQ multiplex PCR; TCRdb's table is partial and in-frame only. Here the sample spans some 130,000 clones, approximately 91% being singletons. V and J are TRBV7-8 and TRBJ2-2; perhaps TRBD2 as D (6 bases). The TCR originated in an adult with mismatch repair-deficient cancer. The sample in question was peripheral blood, obtained just under 74 weeks after starting pembrolizumab. CDR3 bases: TGTGCCAGCAGCTTAGTATTGGGCGAGGCGGGGACGAACACCGGGGAGCTGTTTTTT. Encoded protein: CASSLVLGEAGTNTGELFF. Filled out from reference TRBV7-8 and TRBJ2-2, the complete variable domain reads GAGVSQSPRYKVAKRGQDVALRCDPISGHVSLFWYQQALGQGPEFLTYFQNEAQLDKSGLPSDRFFAERPEGSVSTLKIQRTQQEDSAVYLCASSLVLGEAGTNTGELFFGEGSRLTVL.